This paragraph covers one T cell receptor (beta chain) sequence. What it binds is unknown. Samples had at least 6 million PBMCs isolated from them. The sample comes from a study of blood T cells in healthy people across ages. Whole-study results and caveats: Diversity of TCR beta per million T cells declined in a roughly linear way with age. There was no known CMV status for donors, so expanded clonotype changes were possibly confounded.

PCR was performed a second time for 7 to 11 cycles using a sample-barcoded 5' primer and a J-beta primer mix. The authors tagged each cDNA molecule using a template-switch adaptor with 12 random nucleotides. TCRdb re-derived calls from the 5' RACE reads in MiXCR, one entry per CDR3 protein. The table lists more than 650,000 distinct CDR3 sequences, about a fifth of them singletons. Trimming took 4 bases from V and 8 from J, leaving 12 bases between them. The CDR3 consists of 13 residues. CDR1 is SGHTA, CDR2 FQGNSA, per germline. The sequenced material came from blood. The receptor was isolated from a man aged 65 to 79 in good health. V is TRBV7-2 and J is TRBJ1-3; perhaps TRBD1 as D (5 bases). Here the CDR3 DNA reads TGTGCCAGCAGCTACGGGACGGGGGACACCATATATTTT. It encodes CASSYGTGDTIYF.